This T cell receptor beta chain was recorded in a study of OX40 agonist ivuxolimab in advanced cancers. Study background: The patients received agonistic anti-OX40 (CD134) antibody ivuxolimab. Hepatocellular carcinoma, melanoma, renal cell or head and neck cancer affected the dose-escalation patients.

Samples were taken at baseline and on day 1 of cycles 4 and 7. Repertoires were generated with immunoSEQ multiplex PCR, while TCRdb's copy carries only in-frame clones and drops some. The sample shows tens of thousands of clones, 70% to 90% of them seen only once. Study-level results: The mean number of expanded clones was higher in CD8+ T cells than in CD4+.

As regards this clone: Its cognate antigen is unknown.

The TCR comes from an adult with an advanced solid tumor such as melanoma, head and neck, liver or kidney cancer. The material was CD4+ or CD8+ T cells sorted from blood, obtained in a trial of the OX40 agonist ivuxolimab.

The CDR3 nucleotides read TGCGCCAGCAGCTTTGATGGGGGTAGCAATCAGCCCCAGCATTTT. Residues: CASSFDGGSNQPQHF. The gene calls are TRBV5-1 and TRBJ1-5; D possibly corresponds to TRBD1 (5 bases). Germline lookup yields CDR1 SGHRS and CDR2 YFSETQ. CDR3 size: 15 residues. V lost 2 bases to trimming and J lost 0 bases, with 9 bases between them.